The TCR beta chain described here comes from a study of T-cell memory formation after mild COVID-19. Points from the study as a whole: Some clones that responded turned up in pre-infection memory, which suggests that cross-reactive memory joined in.

Trimming took off 0 bases at V and 3 bases at J, with 18 bases between the two ends. The CDR3 extends over 17 amino acids. CDR1 and CDR2 (germline): SQVTM, ANQGSEA. Via MiXCR, TCRdb re-called the 5' RACE reads, giving one row per CDR3 protein. The data show 400,000 to 500,000 distinct CDR3 sequences, more than 20% seen once. Notes on this clonotype: No antigen is known for it.

The chain joins TRBV29-1 to TRBJ2-4; a weak D match, TRBD2 (7 bases). The sequenced material came from PBMCs or a T cell subset sorted from them (not recorded which). The sequence was collected from an adult woman who had mild COVID-19 (a few samples of this study predate the infection). Cell type and time point are not known. CDR3 loop: CSVEDLRGGLFKNIQYF. The DNA for the CDR3 is TGCAGCGTTGAAGATCTCAGGGGAGGGCTGTTCAAAAACATTCAGTACTTC.